This is a list of T cell receptor beta chains from one sample in a study of cytomegalovirus exposure and HLA in healthy donors. Here immunoSEQ multiplex PCR was the method, and the copy in TCRdb shows in-frame clones only, minus some. The profile covers under 200,000 clones, with about three quarters appearing a single time and 2.5% to 3.5% taken by the ten largest. The sequencing input was PBMCs. These receptors all stem from a female donor in good health and CMV-seronegative. The CDR3 runs from the conserved cysteine through the conserved F or W. Each record gives: J gene, clone size, V gene, D gene, CDR3 DNA, CDR3 protein. A D gene is named only where the DNA matches it firmly. The listing skips clone size in some rows; elsewhere it reads once, few, many or a size class.

j_gene: TRBJ2-7
abundance: .
v_gene: TRBV11-1
d_gene: TRBD1
CDR3nt: TGTGCCAGCAGCTTTATGGGACAGGGAGACGAGCAGTACTTC
CDR3aa: CASSFMGQGDEQYF

j_gene: TRBJ1-1
abundance: .
v_gene: TRBV27
d_gene: TRBD1
CDR3nt: TGTGCCAGCAGTTTAGTCGGGACAGGGGGCGAAGCTTTCTTT
CDR3aa: CASSLVGTGGEAFF

j_gene: TRBJ2-1
abundance: .
v_gene: TRBV6-6
d_gene: TRBD2
CDR3nt: TGTGCCAGCAGTTACGGGACTAGGAGGGATGAGCAGTTCTTC
CDR3aa: CASSYGTRRDEQFF

j_gene: TRBJ1-1
abundance: .
v_gene: TRBV19
d_gene: TRBD1
CDR3nt: TGTGCCAGTAGCCCCGACAGGGGAAACACTGAAGCTTTCTTT
CDR3aa: CASSPDRGNTEAFF

j_gene: TRBJ2-7
abundance: .
v_gene: TRBV7-2
d_gene: TRBD2
CDR3nt: TGTGCCAGCAGCCCCCCAGGACTAGCCCGTGGCGAGCAGTACTTC
CDR3aa: CASSPPGLARGEQYF

j_gene: TRBJ2-1
abundance: .
v_gene: TRBV6-1
d_gene: TRBD2
CDR3nt: TGTGCCAGCAGTGAAGGGAGCGGGAGACCCAATGAGCAGTTCTTC
CDR3aa: CASSEGSGRPNEQFF

j_gene: TRBJ2-3
abundance: .
v_gene: TRBV9
d_gene: TRBD1
CDR3nt: TGTGCCAGCAGCGTAGAGGACAGGGTTAAATTTCTCGGCACAGATACGCAGTATTTT
CDR3aa: CASSVEDRVKFLGTDTQYF

j_gene: TRBJ2-7
abundance: .
v_gene: TRBV30
d_gene: TRBD1
CDR3nt: TGTGCCTGGGAGACAGGGGAATACGAGCAGTACTTC
CDR3aa: CAWETGEYEQYF

j_gene: TRBJ2-1
abundance: .
v_gene: TRBV2
d_gene: TRBD2
CDR3nt: TGTGCCAGCAGTGGTATAAGGACTAGCGGGGGAGTCGGCAATGAGCAGTTCTTC
CDR3aa: CASSGIRTSGGVGNEQFF

j_gene: TRBJ2-2
abundance: once
v_gene: TRBV2
d_gene: .
CDR3nt: TGTGCCAGCAGTGAAAATCCAATGAACACCGGGGAGCTGTTTTTT
CDR3aa: CASSENPMNTGELFF

j_gene: TRBJ2-7
abundance: .
v_gene: TRBV18
d_gene: TRBD1
CDR3nt: TGTGCCAGCTCACAGGACAGGGGTCACAGCTCCTACGAGCAGTACTTC
CDR3aa: CASSQDRGHSSYEQYF

j_gene: TRBJ1-4
abundance: .
v_gene: TRBV7-8
d_gene: .
CDR3nt: TGTGCCAGCAGCCAGAATCTCTTGACAGTCTCGACTAATGAAAAACTGTTTTTT
CDR3aa: CASSQNLLTVSTNEKLFF

j_gene: TRBJ2-7
abundance: .
v_gene: TRBV9
d_gene: TRBD2
CDR3nt: TGTGCCAGCAGCGCGGGAGGGAGTACCTACGAGCAGTACTTC
CDR3aa: CASSAGGSTYEQYF

j_gene: TRBJ1-4
abundance: few
v_gene: TRBV4-1
d_gene: TRBD1
CDR3nt: TGCGCCAGCAGCCAATCAACCGGACAGGGTTCTGAAAAACTGTTTTTT
CDR3aa: CASSQSTGQGSEKLFF

j_gene: TRBJ1-5
abundance: .
v_gene: TRBV5-1
d_gene: .
CDR3nt: TGCGCCAGCAGCTTCGCAGGGGAAACTGCTCAGCCCCAGCATTTT
CDR3aa: CASSFAGETAQPQHF

j_gene: TRBJ2-1
abundance: .
v_gene: TRBV7-2
d_gene: TRBD2
CDR3nt: TGTGCCAGCAGCTCTAGCGGGGGATCCTACAATGAGCAGTTCTTC
CDR3aa: CASSSSGGSYNEQFF